The rows below give T cell receptor beta chains drawn from one sample of a study of T-cell memory formation after mild COVID-19. TCRdb called the 5' RACE reads again in MiXCR, with one record for every CDR3 protein. The table shows a few hundred thousand distinct CDR3 sequences, with around 17% occurring only once. The sequenced sample consisted of PBMCs or a T cell subset sorted from them (not recorded which). These TCRs come from a man younger than 35 who had mild COVID-19 (a few samples of this study predate the infection). Cell type and time point are not known. Both conserved end residues are part of each CDR3. Each record gives: D gene, clone size, V gene, J gene, CDR3 protein, CDR3 DNA. The D gene is left open where the match is weak. Size values are once, few and many counts, or a class for expanded clones, and some rows have none.

D: TRBD2; size: few; V: TRBV5-1; J: TRBJ2-1; CDR3: CASKTSGGAAYNEQFF; DNA: TGCGCCAGCAAGACTAGCGGGGGGGCGGCCTACAATGAGCAGTTCTTC
D: .; size: few; V: TRBV7-2; J: TRBJ1-5; CDR3: CASSFGPQPQHF; DNA: TGTGCCAGCAGCTTCGGGCCTCAGCCCCAGCATTTT
D: .; size: .; V: TRBV6-5; J: TRBJ1-5; CDR3: CASSLWGDGNQPQHF; DNA: TGTGCCAGCAGCCTTTGGGGGGACGGCAATCAGCCCCAGCATTTT
D: .; size: few; V: TRBV20-1; J: TRBJ1-3; CDR3: CSARDPGNAGNTIYF; DNA: TGCAGTGCTAGAGATCCCGGGAACGCTGGAAACACCATATATTTT
D: TRBD1; size: .; V: TRBV18; J: TRBJ2-5; CDR3: CASSSRGNKETQYF; DNA: TGTGCCAGCTCATCCAGGGGGAACAAAGAGACCCAGTACTTC
D: .; size: few; V: TRBV7-2; J: TRBJ1-5; CDR3: CASSLQVQPQHF; DNA: TGTGCCAGCAGCTTACAGGTCCAGCCCCAGCATTTT
D: .; size: .; V: TRBV29-1; J: TRBJ1-5; CDR3: CSVKVTNGPQHF; DNA: TGCAGCGTGAAAGTAACGAACGGGCCCCAGCATTTT
D: .; size: few; V: TRBV12-3/TRBV12-4; J: TRBJ2-2; CDR3: CASRRRGSNTGELFF; DNA: TGTGCCAGCAGACGAAGGGGATCGAACACCGGGGAGCTGTTTTTT
D: .; size: few; V: TRBV5-1; J: TRBJ1-2; CDR3: CASSFSRGFDGYTF; DNA: TGCGCCAGCAGCTTCTCCAGGGGTTTTGATGGCTACACCTTC
D: .; size: .; V: TRBV23-1; J: TRBJ2-7; CDR3: CVQGKQYF; DNA: TGCGTTCAGGGGAAGCAGTACTTC
D: TRBD2; size: many; V: TRBV12-3/TRBV12-4; J: TRBJ2-1; CDR3: CASTGGFYNEQFF; DNA: TGTGCCAGTACGGGGGGTTTCTACAATGAGCAGTTCTTC
D: .; size: many; V: TRBV7-6; J: TRBJ2-2; CDR3: CASSLAYREGELFF; DNA: TGTGCCAGCAGCTTAGCGTACAGGGAAGGGGAGCTGTTTTTT
D: .; size: many; V: TRBV7-9; J: TRBJ2-3; CDR3: CASSLIVSDTQYF; DNA: TGTGCCAGCAGCTTAATTGTGTCAGATACGCAGTATTTT
D: .; size: few; V: TRBV6-1; J: TRBJ2-5; CDR3: CASSFQDQETQYF; DNA: TGTGCCAGCAGTTTCCAGGATCAAGAGACCCAGTACTTC
D: .; size: many; V: TRBV6-1; J: TRBJ1-2; CDR3: CASSRSGQGTNYGYTF; DNA: TGTGCCAGCAGTCGAAGTGGGCAGGGGACTAACTATGGCTACACCTTC
D: .; size: few; V: TRBV20-1; J: TRBJ2-5; CDR3: CSAWVGEPRETQYF; DNA: TGCAGTGCTTGGGTTGGGGAGCCCAGGGAGACCCAGTACTTC
D: .; size: few; V: TRBV6-2/TRBV6-3; J: TRBJ2-1; CDR3: CASSNGPTSLPDF; DNA: TGTGCCAGCAGCAACGGGCCGACTAGTCTCCCCGACTTC
D: TRBD1; size: few; V: TRBV10-2; J: TRBJ1-1; CDR3: CASSESWTGGTEAFF; DNA: TGCGCCAGCAGTGAGTCCTGGACAGGGGGGACTGAAGCTTTCTTT
D: .; size: .; V: TRBV7-9; J: TRBJ1-6; CDR3: CASSLGSMWNSPLHF; DNA: TGTGCCAGCAGCTTAGGCAGTATGTGGAATTCACCCCTCCACTTT
D: .; size: .; V: TRBV12-3/TRBV12-4; J: TRBJ1-4; CDR3: CASSSPAGGEKLFF; DNA: TGTGCCAGCAGTTCGCCGGCAGGCGGTGAAAAACTGTTTTTT
D: .; size: .; V: TRBV4-1; J: TRBJ1-2; CDR3: CASSPSGGGYGYTF; DNA: TGCGCCAGCAGCCCCTCGGGCGGCGGCTATGGCTACACCTTC
D: .; size: few; V: TRBV4-1; J: TRBJ1-1; CDR3: CASSRRLFEENTEAFF; DNA: TGCGCCAGCAGCCGAAGGCTATTCGAGGAGAACACTGAAGCTTTCTTT
D: TRBD2; size: many; V: TRBV28; J: TRBJ2-5; CDR3: CASSLGAPGLAGAYLQETQYF; DNA: TGTGCCAGCAGTTTGGGGGCGCCGGGACTAGCGGGGGCTTACCTCCAAGAGACCCAGTACTTC
D: .; size: .; V: TRBV20-1; J: TRBJ2-3; CDR3: CSAMVAGTDTQYF; DNA: TGCAGTGCTATGGTCGCTGGCACAGATACGCAGTATTTT
D: .; size: .; V: TRBV5-4; J: TRBJ2-3; CDR3: CASSRPPDTQYF; DNA: TGTGCCAGCAGCCGTCCCCCAGATACGCAGTATTTT
D: .; size: few; V: TRBV6-5; J: TRBJ2-5; CDR3: CASSTFLRDIKTQYF; DNA: TGTGCCAGCAGTACCTTCCTCCGGGACATAAAGACCCAGTACTTC
D: .; size: few; V: TRBV6-2/TRBV6-3; J: TRBJ1-5; CDR3: CASSSQMGQPQHF; DNA: TGTGCCAGCAGTTCCCAAATGGGTCAGCCCCAGCATTTT
D: TRBD1; size: few; V: TRBV29-1; J: TRBJ2-1; CDR3: CSVDGGQGRFF; DNA: TGCAGCGTTGACGGGGGACAGGGGAGGTTCTTC
D: TRBD1; size: few; V: TRBV27; J: TRBJ1-1; CDR3: CASSLTGGGTEAFF; DNA: TGTGCCAGCAGTTTGACAGGGGGAGGCACTGAAGCTTTCTTT
D: .; size: once; V: TRBV5-6; J: TRBJ1-2; CDR3: CASSWGRAGYTF; DNA: TGTGCCAGCAGCTGGGGACGGGCTGGCTACACCTTC
D: .; size: .; V: TRBV7-9; J: TRBJ1-2; CDR3: CASGPTGTPNGYTF; DNA: TGTGCCAGCGGGCCGACCGGGACACCAAATGGCTACACCTTC
D: TRBD1; size: few; V: TRBV6-5; J: TRBJ2-3; CDR3: CASSYSGRAGGFTDTQYF; DNA: TGTGCCAGCAGTTACTCCGGACGGGCAGGGGGCTTCACAGATACGCAGTATTTT
D: .; size: few; V: TRBV7-2; J: TRBJ2-5; CDR3: CASSPDIQETQYF; DNA: TGTGCCAGCAGCCCTGACATACAAGAGACCCAGTACTTC
D: TRBD1; size: .; V: TRBV5-1; J: TRBJ1-5; CDR3: CASSYDRAQPQHF; DNA: TGCGCCAGCAGCTACGACAGGGCTCAGCCCCAGCATTTT
D: .; size: few; V: TRBV18; J: TRBJ1-1; CDR3: CASSPDTEAFF; DNA: TGTGCCAGCTCACCAGACACTGAAGCTTTCTTT
D: .; size: few; V: TRBV6-5; J: TRBJ1-2; CDR3: CASSYSGGPGGYTF; DNA: TGTGCCAGCAGTTACTCGGGGGGCCCTGGTGGCTACACCTTC
D: .; size: few; V: TRBV7-3; J: TRBJ2-3; CDR3: CASSLTAVTTTDTQYF; DNA: TGTGCCAGCAGCTTAACTGCGGTAACCACCACAGATACGCAGTATTTT
D: .; size: .; V: TRBV12-5; J: TRBJ2-7; CDR3: CASGYQGPYEQYF; DNA: TGTGCTAGTGGTTACCAGGGACCCTACGAGCAGTACTTC
D: TRBD2; size: .; V: TRBV6-5; J: TRBJ2-5; CDR3: CASSYSVRGGKETQYF; DNA: TGTGCCAGCAGTTACTCTGTGCGGGGGGGCAAAGAGACCCAGTACTTC
D: .; size: .; V: TRBV9; J: TRBJ1-6; CDR3: CASSVDQGLYSPLHF; DNA: TGTGCCAGCAGCGTTGATCAGGGGCTCTATTCACCCCTCCACTTT
D: TRBD2; size: few; V: TRBV20-1; J: TRBJ2-5; CDR3: CSAAGTTDQYF; DNA: TGCAGTGCTGCCGGGACTACAGACCAGTACTTC
D: .; size: .; V: TRBV5-1; J: TRBJ2-5; CDR3: CASSSGPRGETQYF; DNA: TGCGCCAGCAGTTCGGGGCCCAGGGGAGAGACCCAGTACTTC
D: .; size: .; V: TRBV10-3; J: TRBJ1-5; CDR3: CAISESADKGDQPQHF; DNA: TGTGCCATCAGTGAGTCGGCAGACAAAGGGGATCAGCCCCAGCATTTT
D: TRBD2; size: .; V: TRBV25-1; J: TRBJ2-5; CDR3: CASGPAGGYQETQYF; DNA: TGTGCCAGCGGACCCGCGGGGGGGTACCAAGAGACCCAGTACTTC
D: .; size: few; V: TRBV5-1; J: TRBJ2-3; CDR3: CASSWPRTDKDTDTQYF; DNA: TGCGCCAGCAGCTGGCCCCGGACGGATAAGGACACAGATACGCAGTATTTT
D: TRBD2; size: few; V: TRBV20-1; J: TRBJ2-2; CDR3: CSARASSGGAAGELFF; DNA: TGCAGTGCTAGAGCCTCTAGCGGGGGGGCGGCTGGGGAGCTGTTTTTT
D: .; size: few; V: TRBV29-1; J: TRBJ1-6; CDR3: CSASQGANSPLHF; DNA: TGCAGCGCATCACAGGGAGCGAATTCACCCCTCCACTTT
D: .; size: few; V: TRBV9; J: TRBJ1-3; CDR3: CASSVVDGRSGNTIYF; DNA: TGTGCCAGCAGCGTAGTGGATGGGCGCTCTGGAAACACCATATATTTT
D: .; size: .; V: TRBV7-9; J: TRBJ1-4; CDR3: CASSIGLQGSHEKLFF; DNA: TGTGCCAGCAGCATCGGATTACAGGGTTCCCATGAAAAACTGTTTTTT
D: .; size: .; V: TRBV2; J: TRBJ1-2; CDR3: CASSGANYGYTF; DNA: TGTGCCAGCAGTGGGGCAAACTATGGCTACACCTTC